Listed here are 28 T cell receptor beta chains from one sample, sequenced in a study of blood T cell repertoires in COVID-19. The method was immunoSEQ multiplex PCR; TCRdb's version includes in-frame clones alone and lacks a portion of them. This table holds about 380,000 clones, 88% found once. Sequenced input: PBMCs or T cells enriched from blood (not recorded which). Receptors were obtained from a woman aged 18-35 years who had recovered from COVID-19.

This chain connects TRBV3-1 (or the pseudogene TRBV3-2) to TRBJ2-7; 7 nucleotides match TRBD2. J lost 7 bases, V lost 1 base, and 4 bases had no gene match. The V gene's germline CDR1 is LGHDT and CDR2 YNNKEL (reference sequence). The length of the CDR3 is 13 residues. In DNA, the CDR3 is TGTGCCAGCAGCCAAGGGGGAGGGTTAGAGCAGTACTTC. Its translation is CASSQGGGLEQYF.

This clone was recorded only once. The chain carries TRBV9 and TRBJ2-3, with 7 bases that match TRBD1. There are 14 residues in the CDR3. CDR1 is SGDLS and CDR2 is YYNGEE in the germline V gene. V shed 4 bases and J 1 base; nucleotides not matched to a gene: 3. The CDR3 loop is CASSNGQGTDTQYF. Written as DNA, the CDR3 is TGTGCCAGCAGCAATGGACAGGGCACAGATACGCAGTATTTT.

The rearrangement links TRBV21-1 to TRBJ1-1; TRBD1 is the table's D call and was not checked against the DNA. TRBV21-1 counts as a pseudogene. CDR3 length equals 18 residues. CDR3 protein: CASSPPDSPKRKSTEAFF. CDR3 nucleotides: TGTGCCAGCAGCCCACCCGACAGTCCCAAACGGAAAAGCACTGAAGCTTTCTTT.

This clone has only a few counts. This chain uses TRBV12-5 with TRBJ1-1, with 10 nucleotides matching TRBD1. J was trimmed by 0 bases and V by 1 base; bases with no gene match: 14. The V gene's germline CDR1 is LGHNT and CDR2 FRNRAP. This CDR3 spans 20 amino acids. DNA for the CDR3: TGTGCTAGTGGTTTGGGACCAAAGGGACAGGGGAACGGCATGAACACTGAAGCTTTCTTT. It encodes CASGLGPKGQGNGMNTEAFF.

The chain's CDR3 is CASSEEGGANYGYTF. The DNA for the CDR3 is TGTGCCAGCAGTGAAGAGGGCGGGGCTAACTATGGCTACACCTTC. V usage is TRBV2 and J usage is TRBJ1-2; D is undetermined. The CDR3 spans 15 residues. CDR1 is SNHLY and CDR2 is FYNNEI in the germline V gene. The ends were cut back, 1 base at V and 0 bases at J, with 9 bases in the middle.

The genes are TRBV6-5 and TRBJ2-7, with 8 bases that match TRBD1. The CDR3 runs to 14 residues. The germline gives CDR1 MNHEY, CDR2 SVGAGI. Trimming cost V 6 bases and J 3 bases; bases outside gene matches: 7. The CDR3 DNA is TGTGCCAGCAGAGCCGGACAGGGAGTCTACGAGCAGTACTTC. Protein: CASRAGQGVYEQYF.

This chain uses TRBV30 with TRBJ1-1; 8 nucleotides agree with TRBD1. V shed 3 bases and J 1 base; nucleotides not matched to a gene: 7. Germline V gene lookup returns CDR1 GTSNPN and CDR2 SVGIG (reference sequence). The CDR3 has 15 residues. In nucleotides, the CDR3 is TGTGCCTGGAGCACAGGGGGGAGCGGGAACACTGAAGCTTTCTTT. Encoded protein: CAWSTGGSGNTEAFF.

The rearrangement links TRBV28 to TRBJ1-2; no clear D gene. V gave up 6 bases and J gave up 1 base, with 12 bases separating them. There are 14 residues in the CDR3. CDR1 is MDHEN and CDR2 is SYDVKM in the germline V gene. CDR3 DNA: TGTGCCAGCAGATCACAGACCGGTAACTATGGCTACACCTTC. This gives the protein CASRSQTGNYGYTF.

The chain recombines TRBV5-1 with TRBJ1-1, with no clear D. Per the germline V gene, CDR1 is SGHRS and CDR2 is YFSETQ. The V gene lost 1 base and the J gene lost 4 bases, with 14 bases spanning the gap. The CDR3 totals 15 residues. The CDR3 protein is CASSLLSVGSTEAFF. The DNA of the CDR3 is TGCGCCAGCAGCTTGTTAAGTGTGGGGAGCACTGAAGCTTTCTTT.

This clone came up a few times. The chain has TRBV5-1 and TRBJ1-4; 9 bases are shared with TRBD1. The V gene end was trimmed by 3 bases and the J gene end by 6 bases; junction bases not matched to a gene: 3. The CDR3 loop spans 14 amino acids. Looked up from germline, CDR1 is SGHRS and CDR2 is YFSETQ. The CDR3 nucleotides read TGCGCCAGCAGCTCAGGACAGGGGTATGAAAAACTGTTTTTT. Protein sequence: CASSSGQGYEKLFF.

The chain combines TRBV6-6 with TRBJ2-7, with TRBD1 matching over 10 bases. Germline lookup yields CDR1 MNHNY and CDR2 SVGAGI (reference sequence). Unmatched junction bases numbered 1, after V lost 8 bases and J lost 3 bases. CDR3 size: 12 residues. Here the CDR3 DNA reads TGTGCCAGCGGGACAGGGGACTACGAGCAGTACTTC. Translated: CASGTGDYEQYF.

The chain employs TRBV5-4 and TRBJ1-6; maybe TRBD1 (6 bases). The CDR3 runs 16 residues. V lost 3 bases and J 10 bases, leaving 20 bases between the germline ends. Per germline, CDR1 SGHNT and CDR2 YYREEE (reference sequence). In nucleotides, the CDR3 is TGTGCCAGCAGCTCGGACAGCTACAGGGTCAGCTCACCCCTCCACTTT. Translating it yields CASSSDSYRVSSPLHF. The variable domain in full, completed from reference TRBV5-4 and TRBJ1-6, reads ETGVTQSPTHLIKTRGQQVTLRCSSQSGHNTVSWYQQALGQGPQFIFQYYREEENGRGNFPPRFSGLQFPNYSSELNVNALELDDSALYLCASSSDSYRVSSPLHFGNGTRLTVT.

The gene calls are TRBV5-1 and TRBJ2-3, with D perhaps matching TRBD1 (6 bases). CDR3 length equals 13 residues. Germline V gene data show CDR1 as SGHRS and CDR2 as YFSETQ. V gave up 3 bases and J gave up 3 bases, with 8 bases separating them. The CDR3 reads CASSYGQTDTQYF. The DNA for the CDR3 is TGCGCCAGCAGCTATGGACAGACAGATACGCAGTATTTT.

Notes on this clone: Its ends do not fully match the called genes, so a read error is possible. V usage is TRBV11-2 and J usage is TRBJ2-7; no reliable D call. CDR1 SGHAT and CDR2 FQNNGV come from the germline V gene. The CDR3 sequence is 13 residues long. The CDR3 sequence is CASSLGYSSEQYF. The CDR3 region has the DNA TGTGCCAGCAGCTTAGGATACTCCTCCGAGCAGTACTTC.

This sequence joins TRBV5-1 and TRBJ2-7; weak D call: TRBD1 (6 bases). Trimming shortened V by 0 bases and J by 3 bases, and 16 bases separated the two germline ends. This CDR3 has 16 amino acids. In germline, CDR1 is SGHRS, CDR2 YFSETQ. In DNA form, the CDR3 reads TGCGCCAGCAGCTTGGCCCCCGGGACAACCCTCTACGAGCAGTACTTC. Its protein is CASSLAPGTTLYEQYF.

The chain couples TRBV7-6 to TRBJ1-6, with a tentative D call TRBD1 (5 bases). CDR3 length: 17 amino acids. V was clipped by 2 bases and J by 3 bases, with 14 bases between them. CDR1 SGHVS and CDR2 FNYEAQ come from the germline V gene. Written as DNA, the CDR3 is TGTGCCAGCAGCTTAAGGCGGGACTTCTTCTATAATTCACCCCTCCACTTT. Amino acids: CASSLRRDFFYNSPLHF.

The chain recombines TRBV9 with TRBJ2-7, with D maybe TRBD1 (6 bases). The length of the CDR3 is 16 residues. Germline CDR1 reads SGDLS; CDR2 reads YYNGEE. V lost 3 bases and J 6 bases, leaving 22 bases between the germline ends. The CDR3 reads CASSARGAGALGEQYF. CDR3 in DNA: TGTGCCAGCAGCGCGAGAGGGGCAGGGGCATTAGGCGAGCAGTACTTC. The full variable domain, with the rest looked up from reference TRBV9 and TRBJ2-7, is DSGVTQTPKHLITATGQRVTLRCSPRSGDLSVYWYQQSLDQGLQFLIQYYNGEERAKGNILERFSAQQFPDLHSELNLSSLELGDSALYFCASSARGAGALGEQYFGPGTRLTVT.

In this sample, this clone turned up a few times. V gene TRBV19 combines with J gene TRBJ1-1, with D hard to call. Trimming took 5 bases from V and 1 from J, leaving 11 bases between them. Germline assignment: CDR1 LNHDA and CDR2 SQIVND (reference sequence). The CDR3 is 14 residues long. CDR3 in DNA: TGTGCCAGTAGTCCCCAGGCCAAGAACACTGAAGCTTTCTTT. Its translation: CASSPQAKNTEAFF. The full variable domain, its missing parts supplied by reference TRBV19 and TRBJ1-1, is DGGITQSPKYLFRKEGQNVTLSCEQNLNHDAMYWYRQDPGQGLRLIYYSQIVNDFQKGDIAEGYSVSREKKESFPLTVTSAQKNPTAFYLCASSPQAKNTEAFFGQGTRLTVV.

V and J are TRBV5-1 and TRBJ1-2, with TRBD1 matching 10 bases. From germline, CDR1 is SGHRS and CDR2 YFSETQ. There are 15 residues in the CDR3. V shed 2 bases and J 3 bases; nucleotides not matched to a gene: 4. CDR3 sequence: CASSLRQGADYGYTF. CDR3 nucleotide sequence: TGCGCCAGCAGCTTACGACAGGGGGCTGACTATGGCTACACCTTC.

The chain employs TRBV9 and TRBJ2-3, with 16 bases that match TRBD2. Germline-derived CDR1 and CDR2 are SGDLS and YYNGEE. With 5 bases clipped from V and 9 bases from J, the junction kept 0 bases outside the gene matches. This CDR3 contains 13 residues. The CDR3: CASRGLAGGTQYF. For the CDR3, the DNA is TGTGCCAGCAGGGGACTAGCGGGGGGGACGCAGTATTTT.

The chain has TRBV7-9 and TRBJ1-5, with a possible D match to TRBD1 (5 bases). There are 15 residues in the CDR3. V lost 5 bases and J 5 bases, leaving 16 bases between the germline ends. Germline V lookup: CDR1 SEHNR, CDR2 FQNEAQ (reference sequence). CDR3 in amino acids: CASSRGTRVHQPQHF. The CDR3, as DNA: TGTGCCAGCAGCCGCGGGACTCGAGTCCATCAGCCCCAGCATTTT.

The CDR3 DNA reads as TGCGCCAGCAGCCAAGATCGGTGGGGGCCCAACTACGAGCAGTACTTC. Protein: CASSQDRWGPNYEQYF. The V and J genes are TRBV4-1 and TRBJ2-7, with D tentatively TRBD1 (6 bases). This CDR3 region has 16 residues. With 0 bases removed from V and 3 bases from J, the gap between germline ends came to 15 bases. Germline V gene lookup returns CDR1 MGHRA and CDR2 YSYEKL.

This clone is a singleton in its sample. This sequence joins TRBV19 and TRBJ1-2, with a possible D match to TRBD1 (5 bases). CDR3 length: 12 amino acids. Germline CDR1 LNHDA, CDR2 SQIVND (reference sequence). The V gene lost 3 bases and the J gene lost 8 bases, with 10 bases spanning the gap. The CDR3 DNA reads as TGTGCCAGTAGTATGCGGCGGGGGGGCTACACCTTC. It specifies CASSMRRGGYTF.

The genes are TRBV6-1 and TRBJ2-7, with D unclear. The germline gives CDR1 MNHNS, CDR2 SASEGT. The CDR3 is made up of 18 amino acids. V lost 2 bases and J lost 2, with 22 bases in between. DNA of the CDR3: TGTGCCAGCAGTGAACTCGCCTGGCCGCGGCACTCTACCTACGAGCAGTACTTC. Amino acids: CASSELAWPRHSTYEQYF.

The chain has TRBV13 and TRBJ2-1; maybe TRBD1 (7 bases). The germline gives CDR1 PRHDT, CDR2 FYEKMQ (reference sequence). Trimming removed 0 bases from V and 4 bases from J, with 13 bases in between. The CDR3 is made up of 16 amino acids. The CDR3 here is CASSLGEGQHYNEQFF. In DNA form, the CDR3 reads TGTGCCAGCAGCTTAGGGGAGGGACAGCATTACAATGAGCAGTTCTTC. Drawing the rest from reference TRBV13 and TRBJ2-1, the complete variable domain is AAGVIQSPRHLIKEKRETATLKCYPIPRHDTVYWYQQGPGQDPQFLISFYEKMQSDKGSIPDRFSAQQFSDYHSELNMSSLELGDSALYFCASSLGEGQHYNEQFFGPGTRLTVL.

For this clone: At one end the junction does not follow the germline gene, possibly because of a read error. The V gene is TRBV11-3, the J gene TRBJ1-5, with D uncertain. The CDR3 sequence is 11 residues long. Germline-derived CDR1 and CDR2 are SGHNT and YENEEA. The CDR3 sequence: CASSGNQPQHF. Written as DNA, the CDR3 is TGTGCCAGCAGTGGCAACCAGCCCCAGCATTTT. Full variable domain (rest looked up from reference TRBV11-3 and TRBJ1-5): EAGVVQSPRYKIIEKKQPVAFWCNPISGHNTLYWYLQNLGQGPELLIRYENEEAVDDSQLPKDRFSAERLKGVDSTLKIQPAELGDSAVYLCASSGNQPQHFGDGTRLSIL.

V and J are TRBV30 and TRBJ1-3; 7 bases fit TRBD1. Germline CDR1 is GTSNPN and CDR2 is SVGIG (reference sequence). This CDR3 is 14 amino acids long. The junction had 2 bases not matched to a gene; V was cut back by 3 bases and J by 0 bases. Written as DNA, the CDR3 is TGTGCCTGGAGGACAGGGTACTCTGGAAACACCATATATTTT. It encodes CAWRTGYSGNTIYF.

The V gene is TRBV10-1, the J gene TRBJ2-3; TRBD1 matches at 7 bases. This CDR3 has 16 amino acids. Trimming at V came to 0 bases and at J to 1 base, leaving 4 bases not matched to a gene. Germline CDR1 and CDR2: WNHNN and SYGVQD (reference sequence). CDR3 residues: CASSESRTGGTDTQYF. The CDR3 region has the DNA TGCGCCAGCAGTGAGTCCAGGACAGGCGGCACAGATACGCAGTATTTT.